The rows below give T cell receptor beta chains drawn from one sample of a study of Graves' ophthalmopathy and Graves' hyperthyroidism. A single record per CDR3 protein comes from TCRdb applying MiXCR to the multiplex PCR reads. The data contain 400,000 or so distinct CDR3 sequences, 15% to 17% of them singletons. Sequencing was done on a sample of peripheral blood. The source of these receptors is a woman under 30 with stable Graves' hyperthyroidism. The CDR3 runs from the conserved cysteine through the conserved F or W. The order of the fields is D gene, V gene, J gene, clone size, CDR3 DNA, CDR3 protein. D genes are given only for firm matches. Rows may omit the clone size; those that give it use once, few, many or a size class.

d_call: .
v_call: TRBV7-2
j_call: TRBJ2-7
clone_size: many
cdr3_nt: TGTGCCAGCAGCCATGGCTTGGGCCACGGGGAAGAGCAGTACTTC
cdr3_aa: CASSHGLGHGEEQYF

d_call: .
v_call: TRBV3-1
j_call: TRBJ2-5
clone_size: many
cdr3_nt: TGTGCCAGCAGACCTACACAGGGAGGGGAGACCCAGTACTTC
cdr3_aa: CASRPTQGGETQYF

d_call: TRBD2
v_call: TRBV9
j_call: TRBJ2-5
clone_size: many
cdr3_nt: TGTGCCAGCAGCGTACAAGCGGGGGGCGGGGAGACCCAGTACTTC
cdr3_aa: CASSVQAGGGETQYF

d_call: TRBD2
v_call: TRBV19
j_call: TRBJ2-7
clone_size: many
cdr3_nt: TGTGCCAGTAGTATAGCTCAGGGAGGGTCCTACGAGCAGTACTTC
cdr3_aa: CASSIAQGGSYEQYF

d_call: .
v_call: TRBV5-1
j_call: TRBJ1-1
clone_size: few
cdr3_nt: TGCGCCAGCAGCTTGGAGGATTCCAGCACTGAAGCTTTCTTT
cdr3_aa: CASSLEDSSTEAFF

d_call: .
v_call: TRBV6-2/TRBV6-3
j_call: TRBJ2-2
clone_size: many
cdr3_nt: TGTGCCAGCAGCCGGAACACCGGGGAGCTGTTTTTT
cdr3_aa: CASSRNTGELFF

d_call: TRBD1
v_call: TRBV6-2/TRBV6-3
j_call: TRBJ2-5
clone_size: many
cdr3_nt: TGTGCCAGCAGTTCCTTCGACGGACAGGGCTTAGAGACCCAGTACTTC
cdr3_aa: CASSSFDGQGLETQYF

d_call: .
v_call: TRBV25-1
j_call: TRBJ2-7
clone_size: many
cdr3_nt: TGTGCCAGCAGTGAAGTCCTCTCGGGTGACGCTGAGCAGTACTTC
cdr3_aa: CASSEVLSGDAEQYF

d_call: TRBD1
v_call: TRBV7-9
j_call: TRBJ1-2
clone_size: many
cdr3_nt: TGTGCCAGCAGCCAGACCTGGGGGACAGATAGCCTTGGCTACACCTTC
cdr3_aa: CASSQTWGTDSLGYTF

d_call: TRBD2
v_call: TRBV18
j_call: TRBJ2-7
clone_size: few
cdr3_nt: TGTGCCAGCTCACTGGACCTAGCGGGTATTTCCTACGAGCAGTACTTC
cdr3_aa: CASSLDLAGISYEQYF

d_call: .
v_call: TRBV29-1
j_call: TRBJ1-1
clone_size: many
cdr3_nt: TGCAGCGTTGAAGAGTTCCGGGACACTGAAGCTTTCTTT
cdr3_aa: CSVEEFRDTEAFF

d_call: TRBD2
v_call: TRBV4-1
j_call: TRBJ2-5
clone_size: few
cdr3_nt: TGCGCCAGCAGCCAACTAGCGGGGGTGGGAGAGACCCAGTACTTC
cdr3_aa: CASSQLAGVGETQYF

d_call: .
v_call: TRBV12-3/TRBV12-4
j_call: TRBJ1-6
clone_size: many
cdr3_nt: TGTGCCAGCAGCTTAGCAGGGGATTCACCCCTCCACTTT
cdr3_aa: CASSLAGDSPLHF

d_call: .
v_call: TRBV4-1
j_call: TRBJ2-7
clone_size: many
cdr3_nt: TGCGCCAGCAGCCAAGAGTATTCGGGGGCTTTTTACGAGCAGTACTTC
cdr3_aa: CASSQEYSGAFYEQYF

d_call: .
v_call: TRBV12-3/TRBV12-4
j_call: TRBJ2-7
clone_size: many
cdr3_nt: TGTGCCAGCAGTACCCGGGACCGACCATACGAGCAGTACTTC
cdr3_aa: CASSTRDRPYEQYF

d_call: .
v_call: TRBV29-1
j_call: TRBJ1-2
clone_size: many
cdr3_nt: TGCAGCGTTGCTTCCCCAGGGCAGAAGGGTGGCTACACCTTC
cdr3_aa: CSVASPGQKGGYTF

d_call: .
v_call: TRBV5-1
j_call: TRBJ2-7
clone_size: many
cdr3_nt: TGCGCCAGCAGCAAGACTGGCGTCGAGCAGTACTTC
cdr3_aa: CASSKTGVEQYF

d_call: .
v_call: TRBV12-3/TRBV12-4
j_call: TRBJ1-1
clone_size: many
cdr3_nt: TGTGCCAGCAGTTTGGGGTATATGAACACTGAAGCTTTCTTT
cdr3_aa: CASSLGYMNTEAFF

d_call: TRBD1
v_call: TRBV20-1
j_call: TRBJ2-7
clone_size: many
cdr3_nt: TGCAGTGCTAGCATCCGGGACAGAAAATCACCTTCCTACGAGCAGTACTTC
cdr3_aa: CSASIRDRKSPSYEQYF

d_call: .
v_call: TRBV24-1
j_call: TRBJ2-5
clone_size: .
cdr3_nt: TGTGCCACCAGTGATTCCCCCTCCCTAGCGACCCAGTACTTC
cdr3_aa: CATSDSPSLATQYF